This TCR beta chain was documented in a study of blood T cell repertoires in COVID-19. Study information: Material from acute and convalescent COVID-19 was sourced from the United States, Italy and Spain.

This CDR3 spans 15 amino acids. From germline, CDR1 is MNHEY and CDR2 SVGAGI. V dropped 5 bases and J dropped 4; count of bases not matched to a gene: 8. This table comes from immunoSEQ multiplex PCR, and its TCRdb copy is limited to in-frame clones, with some not included. The table records about 250,000 clones, around 89% of them present only once. V is TRBV6-5 and J is TRBJ2-3; 8 nucleotides match TRBD1. The specimen sequenced was peripheral blood. The sequence came from a man aged 30-40 years with acute or convalescent COVID-19. The CDR3 DNA reads TGTGCCAGCAGTCCAGGGGGCGAAAGTGCAGATACGCAGTATTTT. This sequence encodes CASSPGGESADTQYF.